Below are 21 T cell receptor beta chains sequenced from a single sample in a study of blood T cells in healthy people across ages. The authors ran a second PCR of about 7 to 12 cycles using a sample-barcoded 5' primer and a J-beta primer mix. From the 5' RACE reads, TCRdb called clonotypes with MiXCR, one entry per CDR3 protein. This table holds around 780,000 distinct CDR3 sequences, about 61% found once. Sequencing input: blood. Receptors were obtained from a middle-aged man in good health.

V is TRBV28 and J is TRBJ2-5, with 7 bases fitting TRBD2. The better agreement between TRBJ2-7 and the DNA end casts doubt on the J call. The CDR3 contains 14 residues. Germline V lookup: CDR1 MDHEN, CDR2 SYDVKM. CDR3 sequence reads: CASFAASGSYEQYF. Here the CDR3 DNA reads TGTGCCAGCTTCGCGGCTAGCGGTTCCTACGAGCAGTACTTC.

This chain uses TRBV20-1 with TRBJ2-7; 8 bases align to TRBD2. V shed 4 bases and J 2 bases; nucleotides not matched to a gene: 16. The CDR3 covers 17 residues. Germline loops: CDR1 DFQATT, CDR2 SNEGSKA (reference sequence). CDR3 nucleotides: TGCAGTGCTACGGAAGGTAGCGGGACTATGGGCACCTACGAGCAGTACTTC. This encodes CSATEGSGTMGTYEQYF.

This sequence joins TRBV9 and TRBJ2-3, with D hard to call. CDR1 is SGDLS, CDR2 YYNGEE, per germline. Trimming left V 3 bases short and J 5 bases short, with 7 bases between. The CDR3 contains 12 residues. This CDR3 reads CASSAWGDTQYF. In nucleotides, the CDR3 is TGTGCCAGCAGCGCATGGGGAGATACGCAGTATTTT.

The V call is TRBV29-1, the J call TRBJ2-5; unclear D gene. Germline assignment: CDR1 SQVTM and CDR2 ANQGSEA. The CDR3 consists of 13 residues. Between the trimmed V and J ends, which lost 5 bases and 5 bases, there was a span of 15 bases. The CDR3 loop reads CSVSIVDGETQYF. The CDR3 DNA reads as TGCAGCGTTTCCATAGTTGATGGGGAGACCCAGTACTTC.

The chain has TRBV6-2 or TRBV6-3 and TRBJ2-3, with 13 bases identical to TRBD2. V was clipped by 6 bases and J by 2 bases; unmatched bases: 2. Germline V CDR1 and CDR2: MNHEY, SVGEGT. CDR3 size: 15 residues. The DNA for the CDR3 is TGTGCCAGCAGAGGACTAGCGGGAGCCACAGATACGCAGTATTTT. Translating it yields CASRGLAGATDTQYF.

V and J are TRBV28 and TRBJ2-3; D may be TRBD2 (6 bases). V lost 1 base to trimming and J lost 5 bases, with 13 bases between them. The CDR3 sequence is 15 residues long. CDR1 and CDR2 from the germline V gene are MDHEN and SYDVKM. This CDR3 is CASSLSGGQLDTQYF. The CDR3 region has the DNA TGTGCCAGCAGTTTATCCGGGGGTCAATTAGATACGCAGTATTTT.

The genes are TRBV27 and TRBJ1-5, with D possibly TRBD1 on 6 matching bases. CDR3 length: 15 residues. Germline assignment: CDR1 MNHEY and CDR2 SMNVEV (reference sequence). With 0 bases removed from V and 4 bases from J, the gap between germline ends came to 10 bases. Here the CDR3 reads CASSLSKGGNQPQHF. Written as DNA, the CDR3 is TGTGCCAGCAGTTTATCAAAGGGGGGGAATCAGCCCCAGCATTTT.

This clonotype appeared a few times. The CDR3 coding sequence is TGTGCCAGCAGCCAGCCAAGGGGCGAGCAGTACTTC. This sequence encodes CASSQPRGEQYF. This sequence joins TRBV3-1 and TRBJ2-7, with D possibly matching TRBD1 (5 bases). Germline lookup yields CDR1 LGHDT and CDR2 YNNKEL (reference sequence). This CDR3 contains 12 residues. V gave up 3 bases and J gave up 6 bases, with 9 bases separating them.

The V and J genes are TRBV20-1 and TRBJ1-5, with 7 positions matching TRBD1. The germline V gene encodes CDR1 DFQATT and CDR2 SNEGSKA (reference sequence). The CDR3 has 18 amino acids. The V segment lost 7 bases and the J segment 0 bases; nucleotides outside the gene matches: 18. The CDR3 is CSVDRKGQKNYSNQPQHF. The CDR3 DNA sequence: TGCAGTGTTGACCGGAAGGGACAGAAAAATTATAGCAATCAGCCCCAGCATTTT.

This clonotype was seen a few times. This rearrangement joins TRBV7-9 to TRBJ2-7; 7 nucleotides line up with TRBD1. This CDR3 is 15 amino acids long. Germline V gene data show CDR1 as SEHNR and CDR2 as FQNEAQ (reference sequence). V trimming: 5 bases; J trimming: 0 bases; junction bases outside the gene matches: 7. CDR3: CASSLIRDSSYEQYF. In DNA form, the CDR3 reads TGTGCCAGCAGCCTAATCAGGGACAGCTCCTACGAGCAGTACTTC.

CDR3 sequence reads: CASSFGGIRAGEQYF. The CDR3 bases are TGTGCCAGCAGTTTTGGGGGGATACGCGCGGGTGAGCAGTACTTC. The chain couples TRBV28 to TRBJ2-7, with D possibly being TRBD2 (6 bases). Germline V gene sequence: CDR1 MDHEN, CDR2 SYDVKM. CDR3 length equals 15 residues. V lost 3 bases, J lost 7 bases, and 19 bases lay in between. Complete variable domain (other parts from reference TRBV28 and TRBJ2-7): DVKVTQSSRYLVKRTGEKVFLECVQDMDHENMFWYRQDPGLGLRLIYFSYDVKMKEKGDIPEGYSVSREKKERFSLILESASTNQTSMYLCASSFGGIRAGEQYFGPGTRLTVT.

This rearrangement joins TRBV12-3 or TRBV12-4 to TRBJ1-1, with D possibly TRBD1 on 6 matching bases. Trimming removed 2 bases from V and 1 base from J, with 11 bases in between. CDR3 size: 15 residues. The CDR3 nucleotides are TGTGCCAGCAGTTTAAACAGGGCGGAGAACACTGAAGCTTTCTTT. This sequence encodes CASSLNRAENTEAFF.

The chain links TRBV7-9 to TRBJ2-1, with TRBD2 matching 12 bases. The V gene's germline CDR1 is SEHNR and CDR2 FQNEAQ (reference sequence). This CDR3 is built from 17 residues. With V trimmed by 5 bases and J by 8 bases, 13 bases remained unmatched. The CDR3 loop reads CASSPTTSGGGFDEQFF. Written as DNA, the CDR3 is TGTGCCAGCAGCCCAACGACTAGCGGGGGAGGTTTCGATGAGCAGTTCTTC. The full variable domain, completed using reference TRBV7-9 and TRBJ2-1, is DTGVSQNPRHKITKRGQNVTFRCDPISEHNRLYWYRQTLGQGPEFLTYFQNEAQLEKSRLLSDRFSAERPKGSFSTLEIQRTEQGDSAMYLCASSPTTSGGGFDEQFFGPGTRLTVL.

This chain links TRBV20-1 with TRBJ1-5; maybe TRBD1 (6 bases). Trimming removed 0 bases from V and 2 bases from J, with 11 bases in between. This CDR3 has 15 amino acids. The germline V gene has CDR1 DFQATT and CDR2 SNEGSKA (reference sequence). The CDR3 DNA is TGCAGTGCTAGAGAGCCTGCAGGGGGCAATCAGCCCCAGCATTTT. Amino acids: CSAREPAGGNQPQHF.

This clonotype showed up just a few times. The rearrangement links TRBV20-1 to TRBJ1-5; 9 positions match TRBD1. Per the germline V gene, CDR1 is DFQATT and CDR2 is SNEGSKA (reference sequence). The CDR3 contains 17 residues. J gave up 0 bases and V 3 bases, and 9 bases lay outside the gene matches. The CDR3 reads CSASLPGQGLSNQPQHF. The CDR3, as DNA: TGCAGTGCTAGTCTCCCGGGACAGGGACTTAGCAATCAGCCCCAGCATTTT.

CDR3 in DNA: TGCAGTGCCCCTATGGGACTAGCGGCCGCCATTCGGGATGAGCAGTTCTTC. It is translated as CSAPMGLAAAIRDEQFF. This rearrangement joins TRBV20-1 to TRBJ2-1; TRBD2 agrees at 11 bases. The CDR3 contains 17 residues. CDR1 and CDR2 (germline): DFQATT, SNEGSKA (reference sequence). Unmatched junction bases numbered 18, after V lost 6 bases and J lost 8 bases.

This clonotype was seen a few times. The chain is built from TRBV28 and TRBJ2-7; TRBD1 is a possible D gene (5 bases). The V gene's germline CDR1 is MDHEN and CDR2 SYDVKM. The CDR3 has 18 amino acids. V gave up 3 bases and J gave up 2 bases, with 23 bases separating them. CDR3 residues: CASSFSLAPQGRTYEQYF. The CDR3 bases are TGTGCCAGCAGTTTTTCCCTCGCCCCTCAGGGCAGAACCTACGAGCAGTACTTC.

The sample holds one count of this clonotype. The chain recombines TRBV20-1 with TRBJ2-3; TRBD2 might be the D (6 bases). The V gene's germline CDR1 is DFQATT and CDR2 SNEGSKA (reference sequence). This CDR3 spans 14 amino acids. The CDR3 DNA follows: TGCAGCGCGATGCCCGGGACTAGCACAGATACGCAGTATTTT. The encoded protein is CSAMPGTSTDTQYF.

The V and J genes are TRBV12-3 or TRBV12-4 and TRBJ2-5; maybe TRBD1 (5 bases). V was pared by 5 bases and J by 5 bases, with 12 bases between. This CDR3 is 13 amino acids long. DNA for the CDR3: TGTGCCAGCAGTGTTGTCAGGGTGGAGACCCAGTACTTC. Its protein is CASSVVRVETQYF.

A word on this clonotype: Germline and junction disagree at one end, which may indicate a read error. J is TRBJ2-3 and V is TRBV12-3 or TRBV12-4; 12 bases are a match to TRBD1. The CDR3 loop spans 14 amino acids. CDR3 sequence (DNA): TGTGCCGGCAGGGGACAGGGGGCACCAGATACGCAGTATTTT. Residues: CAGRGQGAPDTQYF.

V and J are TRBV15 and TRBJ2-7, with TRBD1 as a possible D gene (5 bases). V lost 1 base and J 3 bases, leaving 16 bases between the germline ends. CDR3 length: 16 amino acids. CDR1 and CDR2 from the germline V gene are LNHNV and YYDKDF (reference sequence). CDR3 in amino acids: CATSRADRGVVYEQYF. As DNA, the CDR3 is TGTGCCACCAGCAGAGCTGACAGAGGAGTAGTCTACGAGCAGTACTTC.